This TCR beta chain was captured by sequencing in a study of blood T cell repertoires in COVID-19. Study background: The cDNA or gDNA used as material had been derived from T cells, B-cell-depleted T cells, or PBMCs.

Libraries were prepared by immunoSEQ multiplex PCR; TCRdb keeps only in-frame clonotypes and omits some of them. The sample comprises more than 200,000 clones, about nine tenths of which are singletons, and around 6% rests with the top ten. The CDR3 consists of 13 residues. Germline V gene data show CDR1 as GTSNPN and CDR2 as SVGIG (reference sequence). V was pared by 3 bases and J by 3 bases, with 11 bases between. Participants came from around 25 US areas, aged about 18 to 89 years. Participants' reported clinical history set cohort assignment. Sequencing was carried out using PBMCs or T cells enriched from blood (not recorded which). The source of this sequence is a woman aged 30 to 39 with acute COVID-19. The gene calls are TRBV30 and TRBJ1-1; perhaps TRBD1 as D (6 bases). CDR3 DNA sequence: TGTGCCTGGAGCCAACAGGGTGACACTGAAGCTTTCTTT. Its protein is CAWSQQGDTEAFF.